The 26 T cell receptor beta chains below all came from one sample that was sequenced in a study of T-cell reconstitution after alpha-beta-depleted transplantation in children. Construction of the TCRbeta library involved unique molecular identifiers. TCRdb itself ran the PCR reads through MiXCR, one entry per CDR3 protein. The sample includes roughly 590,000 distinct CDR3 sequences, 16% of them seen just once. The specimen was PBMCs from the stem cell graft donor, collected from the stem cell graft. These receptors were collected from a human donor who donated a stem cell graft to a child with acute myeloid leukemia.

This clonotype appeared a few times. The CDR3 region is CSVRTSGRTDTQYF. The DNA of the CDR3 is TGCAGTGTCAGGACTAGCGGCCGCACAGATACGCAGTATTTT. The chain combines TRBV20-1 with TRBJ2-3; 10 positions agree with TRBD2. The germline V gene encodes CDR1 DFQATT and CDR2 SNEGSKA (reference sequence). CDR3 length equals 14 residues. With V trimmed by 7 bases and J by 1 base, 5 bases remained unmatched.

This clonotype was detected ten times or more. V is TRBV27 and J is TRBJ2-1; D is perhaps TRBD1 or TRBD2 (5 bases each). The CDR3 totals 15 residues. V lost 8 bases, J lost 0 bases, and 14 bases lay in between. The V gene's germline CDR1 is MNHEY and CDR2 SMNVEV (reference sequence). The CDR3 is CASASGPRSYNEQFF. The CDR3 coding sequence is TGTGCCAGCGCGTCGGGACCGCGCTCCTACAATGAGCAGTTCTTC.

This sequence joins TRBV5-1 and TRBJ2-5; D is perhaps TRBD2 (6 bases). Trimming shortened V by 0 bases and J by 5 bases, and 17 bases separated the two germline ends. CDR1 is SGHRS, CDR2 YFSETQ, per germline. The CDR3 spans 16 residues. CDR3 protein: CASSLGRGVLWETQYF. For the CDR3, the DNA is TGCGCCAGCAGCTTGGGTCGCGGGGTGTTGTGGGAGACCCAGTACTTC.

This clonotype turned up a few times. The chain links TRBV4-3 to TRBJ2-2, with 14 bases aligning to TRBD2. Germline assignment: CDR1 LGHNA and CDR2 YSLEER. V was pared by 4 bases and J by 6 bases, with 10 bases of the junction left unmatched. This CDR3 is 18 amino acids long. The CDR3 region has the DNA TGCGCCAGCAGCCTGGGACTAGCGGGGGCCTTATTTTCCGGGGAGCTGTTTTTT. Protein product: CASSLGLAGALFSGELFF.

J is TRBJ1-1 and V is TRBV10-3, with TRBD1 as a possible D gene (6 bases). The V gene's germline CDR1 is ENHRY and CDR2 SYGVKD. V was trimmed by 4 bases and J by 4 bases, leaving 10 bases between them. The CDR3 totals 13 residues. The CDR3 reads CAISGETGTEAFF. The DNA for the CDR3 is TGTGCCATCAGTGGAGAGACAGGCACTGAAGCTTTCTTT.

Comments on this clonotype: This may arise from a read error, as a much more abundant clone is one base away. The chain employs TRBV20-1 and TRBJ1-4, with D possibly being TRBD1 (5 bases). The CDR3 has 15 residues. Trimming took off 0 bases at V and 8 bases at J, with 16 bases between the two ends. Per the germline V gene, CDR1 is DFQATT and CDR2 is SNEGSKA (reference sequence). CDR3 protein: CSARDQGLNGEKLFF. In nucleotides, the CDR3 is TGCAGTGCTAGAGATCAGGGACTTAACGGGGAAAAACTGTTTTTT.

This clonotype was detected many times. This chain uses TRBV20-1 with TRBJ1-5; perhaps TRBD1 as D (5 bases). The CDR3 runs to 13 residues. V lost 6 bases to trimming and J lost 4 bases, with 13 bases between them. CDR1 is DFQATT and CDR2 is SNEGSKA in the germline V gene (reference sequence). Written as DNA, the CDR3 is TGCAGTGCAGCGGACGGGGGAAATCAGCCCCAGCATTTT. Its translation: CSAADGGNQPQHF.

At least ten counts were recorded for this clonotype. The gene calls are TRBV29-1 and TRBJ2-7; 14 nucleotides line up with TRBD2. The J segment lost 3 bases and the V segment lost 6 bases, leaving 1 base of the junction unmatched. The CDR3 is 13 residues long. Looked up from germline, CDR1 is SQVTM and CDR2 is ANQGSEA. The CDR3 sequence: CSVTSGGVYEQYF. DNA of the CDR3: TGCAGCGTGACTAGCGGGGGGGTCTACGAGCAGTACTTC.

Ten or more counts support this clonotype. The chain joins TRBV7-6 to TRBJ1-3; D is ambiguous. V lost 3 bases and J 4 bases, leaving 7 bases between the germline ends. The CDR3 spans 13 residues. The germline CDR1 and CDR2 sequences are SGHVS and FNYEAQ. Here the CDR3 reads CASSLDGGNTIYF. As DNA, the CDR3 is TGTGCCAGCAGCTTGGACGGAGGAAACACCATATATTTT. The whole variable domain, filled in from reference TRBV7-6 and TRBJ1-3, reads GAGVSQSPRYKVTKRGQDVALRCDPISGHVSLYWYRQALGQGPEFLTYFNYEAQQDKSGLPNDRFSAERPEGSISTLTIQRTEQRDSAMYRCASSLDGGNTIYFGEGSWLTVV.

The CDR3 region is CASSLVAGGVYEQYF. In DNA form, the CDR3 reads TGTGCCAGCAGTTTAGTCGCAGGGGGCGTTTACGAGCAGTACTTC. V usage is TRBV12-3 or TRBV12-4 and J usage is TRBJ2-7; 8 nucleotides match TRBD1. J gave up 4 bases and V 1 base, and 6 bases lay outside the gene matches. The CDR3 runs to 15 residues.

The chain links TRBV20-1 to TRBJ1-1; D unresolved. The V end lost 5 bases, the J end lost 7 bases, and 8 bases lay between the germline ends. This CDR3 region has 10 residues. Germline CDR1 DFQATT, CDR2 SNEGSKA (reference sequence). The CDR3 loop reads CSALGFEAFF. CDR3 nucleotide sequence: TGCAGTGCTTTAGGGTTTGAAGCTTTCTTT.

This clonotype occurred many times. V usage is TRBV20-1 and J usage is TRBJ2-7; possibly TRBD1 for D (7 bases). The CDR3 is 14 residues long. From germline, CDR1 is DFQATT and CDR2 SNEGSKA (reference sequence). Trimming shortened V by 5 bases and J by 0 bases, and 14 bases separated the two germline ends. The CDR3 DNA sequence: TGCAGTGCTTCAGATCAGGGGGGCTCCTACGAGCAGTACTTC. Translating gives CSASDQGGSYEQYF.

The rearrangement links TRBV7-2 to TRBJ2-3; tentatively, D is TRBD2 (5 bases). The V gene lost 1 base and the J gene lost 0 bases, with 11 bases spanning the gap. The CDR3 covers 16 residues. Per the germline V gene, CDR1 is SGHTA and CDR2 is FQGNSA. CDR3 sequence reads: CASSLDSATSTDTQYF. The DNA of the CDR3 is TGTGCCAGCAGCTTAGATAGCGCGACTAGCACAGATACGCAGTATTTT.

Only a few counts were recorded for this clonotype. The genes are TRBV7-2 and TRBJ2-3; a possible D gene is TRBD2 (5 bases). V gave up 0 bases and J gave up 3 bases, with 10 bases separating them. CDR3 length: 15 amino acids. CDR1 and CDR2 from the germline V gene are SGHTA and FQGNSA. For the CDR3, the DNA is TGTGCCAGCAGCTTAGCGTCCCGGAGGACAGATACGCAGTATTTT. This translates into CASSLASRRTDTQYF.

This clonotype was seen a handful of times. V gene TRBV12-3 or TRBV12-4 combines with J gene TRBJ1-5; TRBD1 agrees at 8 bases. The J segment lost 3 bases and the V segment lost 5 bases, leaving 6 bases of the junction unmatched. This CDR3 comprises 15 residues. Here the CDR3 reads CASSTGTGHNQPQHF. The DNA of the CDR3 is TGTGCCAGCAGTACCGGGACAGGCCACAATCAGCCCCAGCATTTT.

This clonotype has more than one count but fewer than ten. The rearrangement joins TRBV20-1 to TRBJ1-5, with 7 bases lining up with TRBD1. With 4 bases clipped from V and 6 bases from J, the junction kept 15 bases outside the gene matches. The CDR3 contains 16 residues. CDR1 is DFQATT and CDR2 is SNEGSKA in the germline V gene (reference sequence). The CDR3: CSATRGGQLGGQPQHF. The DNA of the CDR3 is TGCAGTGCTACCAGAGGGGGACAGCTCGGTGGTCAGCCCCAGCATTTT.

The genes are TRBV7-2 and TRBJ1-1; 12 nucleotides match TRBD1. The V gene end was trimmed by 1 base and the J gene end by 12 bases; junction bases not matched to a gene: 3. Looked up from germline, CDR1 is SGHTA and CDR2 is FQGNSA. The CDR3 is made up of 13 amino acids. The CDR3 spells CASSLGDRGRTFF. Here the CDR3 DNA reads TGTGCCAGCAGCTTAGGGGACAGGGGGCGAACTTTCTTT.

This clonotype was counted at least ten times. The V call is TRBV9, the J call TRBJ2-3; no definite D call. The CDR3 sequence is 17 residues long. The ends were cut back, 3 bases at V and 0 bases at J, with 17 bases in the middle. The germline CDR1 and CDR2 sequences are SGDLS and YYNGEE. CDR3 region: CASSGPLKGSSTDTQYF. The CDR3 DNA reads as TGTGCCAGCAGCGGCCCCCTTAAGGGTTCTAGCACAGATACGCAGTATTTT.

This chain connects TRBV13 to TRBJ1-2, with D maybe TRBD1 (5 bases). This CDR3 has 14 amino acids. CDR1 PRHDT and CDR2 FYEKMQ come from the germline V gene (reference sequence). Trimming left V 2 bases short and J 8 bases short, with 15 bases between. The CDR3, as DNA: TGTGCCAGCAGCTTATCGGGGGTCCAGTCAGGCTACACCTTC. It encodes CASSLSGVQSGYTF.

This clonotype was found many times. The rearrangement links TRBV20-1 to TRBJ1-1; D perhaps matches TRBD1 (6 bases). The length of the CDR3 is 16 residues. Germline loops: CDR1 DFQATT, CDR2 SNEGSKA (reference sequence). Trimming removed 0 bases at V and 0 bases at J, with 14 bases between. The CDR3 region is CSARDKGGLMNTEAFF. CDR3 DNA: TGCAGTGCTAGAGATAAGGGGGGACTTATGAACACTGAAGCTTTCTTT.

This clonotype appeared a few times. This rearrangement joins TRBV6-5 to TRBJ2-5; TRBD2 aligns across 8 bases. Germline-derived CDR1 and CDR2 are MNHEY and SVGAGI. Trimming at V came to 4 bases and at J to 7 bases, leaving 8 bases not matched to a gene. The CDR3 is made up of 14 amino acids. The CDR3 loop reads CASSSLAGRLTQYF. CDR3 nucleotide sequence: TGTGCCAGCAGTTCCCTAGCGGGCAGGTTGACCCAGTACTTC.

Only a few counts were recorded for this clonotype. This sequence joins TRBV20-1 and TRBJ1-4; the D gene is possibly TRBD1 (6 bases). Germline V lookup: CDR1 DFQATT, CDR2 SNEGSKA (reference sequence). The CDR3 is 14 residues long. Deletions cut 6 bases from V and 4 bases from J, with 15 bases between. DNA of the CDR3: TGCAGTGCACCCTCGGCCAGGGGTAATGAAAAACTGTTTTTT. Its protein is CSAPSARGNEKLFF.

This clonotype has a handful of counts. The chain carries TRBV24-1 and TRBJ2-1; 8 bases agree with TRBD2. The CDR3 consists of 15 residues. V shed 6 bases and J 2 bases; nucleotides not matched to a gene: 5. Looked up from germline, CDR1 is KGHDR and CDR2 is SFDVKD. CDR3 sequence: CATSPRGGPYNEQFF. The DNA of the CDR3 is TGTGCCACCAGTCCCCGGGGGGGCCCCTACAATGAGCAGTTCTTC.

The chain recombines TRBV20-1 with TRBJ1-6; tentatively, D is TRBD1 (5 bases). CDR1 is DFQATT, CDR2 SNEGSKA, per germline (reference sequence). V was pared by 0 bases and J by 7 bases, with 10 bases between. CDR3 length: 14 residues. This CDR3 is CSARDSGQNSPLHF. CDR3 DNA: TGCAGTGCTAGAGATTCAGGGCAGAATTCACCCCTCCACTTT.

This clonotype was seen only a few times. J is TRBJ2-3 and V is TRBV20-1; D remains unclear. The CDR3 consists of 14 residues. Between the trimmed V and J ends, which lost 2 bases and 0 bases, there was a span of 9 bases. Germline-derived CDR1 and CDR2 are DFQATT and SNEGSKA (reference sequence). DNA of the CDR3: TGCAGTGCTAGAATCTTATCTAGCACAGATACGCAGTATTTT. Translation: CSARILSSTDTQYF.

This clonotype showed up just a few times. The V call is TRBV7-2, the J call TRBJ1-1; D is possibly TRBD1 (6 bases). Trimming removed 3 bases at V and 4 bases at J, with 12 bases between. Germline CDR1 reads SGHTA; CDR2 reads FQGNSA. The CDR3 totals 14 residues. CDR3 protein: CASSLDSTATEAFF. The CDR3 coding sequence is TGTGCCAGCAGCTTGGACAGTACGGCCACTGAAGCTTTCTTT.